This section outlines one TCR beta chain sequence together with its context. The repertoire was sequenced with immunoSEQ multiplex PCR; TCRdb's copy has only in-frame clones and lacks some. The table has about 140,000 clones, 60% to 85% seen once. The data are from a study of blood T cell repertoires in COVID-19. The wider study: COVID-19 samples, acute and convalescent, were from the United States, Italy and Spain.

CDR1 is SGDLS, CDR2 YYNGEE, per germline. The CDR3 length is 16 residues. Trimming cost V 4 bases and J 0 bases; bases outside gene matches: 6. The receptor comes from an older woman with acute or convalescent COVID-19. Sequenced input: peripheral blood. V is TRBV9 and J is TRBJ2-1, with TRBD2 matching 8 bases. CDR3 DNA: TGTGCCAGCAGCCACCCGGGGGGGTCCTCCTACAATGAGCAGTTCTTC. It is translated as CASSHPGGSSYNEQFF.